This passage covers 17 T cell receptor beta chains from one sample sequenced in a study of beta chain features in type 1 diabetes. Overall study results and limits: TCRB CDR3s were moderately but significantly shorter in Type 1 diabetes patients in all four CD4+ subsets.

As every portion of the isolated RNA was reverse transcribed, the sequencing read expressed TCRB transcripts. TCRdb's copy holds only in-frame clones and misses some; the assay was immunoSEQ multiplex PCR. The sample lists over 300,000 clones; 9.3% were seen once. The antigens of these receptors remain unknown. The sequencing sample was made of central memory CD4+ T cells from blood. These receptors all stem from a man aged 30 to 45 with type 1 diabetes.

In its sample, this clone was seen a few times. J is TRBJ1-1 and V is TRBV2; 7 bases align to TRBD1. The CDR3 is 13 residues long. The V gene's germline CDR1 is SNHLY and CDR2 FYNNEI. Unmatched junction bases numbered 5, after V lost 6 bases and J lost 4 bases. The CDR3 loop is CASRTGISTEAFF. The CDR3 bases are TGTGCCAGCAGGACAGGGATTAGCACTGAAGCTTTCTTT.

A few counts support this clone. The chain joins TRBV5-1 to TRBJ2-1; 8 nucleotides agree with TRBD2. Germline assignment: CDR1 SGHRS and CDR2 YFSETQ. J lost 7 bases, V lost 4 bases, and 13 bases had no gene match. There are 16 residues in the CDR3. Here the CDR3 reads CASSPTRGARSNEQFF. CDR3 DNA: TGCGCCAGCAGCCCCACGCGGGGGGCCAGGAGTAATGAGCAGTTCTTC.

This chain joins TRBV19 and TRBJ2-7, with TRBD1 matching 10 bases. The CDR3 runs to 14 residues. The ends lost 5 bases at V and 5 bases at J; junction bases unmatched: 6. CDR1 and CDR2 from the germline V gene are LNHDA and SQIVND (reference sequence). The CDR3 region has the DNA TGTGCCAGTAGTCCGGGACAGGGGTTGCACGAGCAGTACTTC. It encodes CASSPGQGLHEQYF.

This chain joins TRBV11-3 and TRBJ1-1; D is undetermined. Per germline, CDR1 SGHNT and CDR2 YENEEA. Trimming took 5 bases from V and 3 from J, leaving 13 bases between them. CDR3 size: 14 residues. The CDR3 reads CASSPQTLHTEAFF. Here the CDR3 DNA reads TGTGCCAGCAGCCCCCAGACGTTGCACACTGAAGCTTTCTTT.

There are many counts of this clone. This chain connects TRBV7-8 to TRBJ2-2; possible D gene TRBD2, 7 bases. V was pared by 5 bases and J by 4 bases, with 23 bases between. The CDR3 spans 18 residues. CDR1 is SGHVS and CDR2 is FQNEAQ in the germline V gene. Here the CDR3 reads CASSAGTPGGGATGELFF. In DNA form, the CDR3 reads TGTGCCAGCAGCGCCGGGACACCCGGAGGGGGGGCCACCGGGGAGCTGTTTTTT.

This sequence joins TRBV4-3 and TRBJ2-6, with unresolved D. The CDR3 is 17 residues long. Trimming shortened V by 0 bases and J by 0 bases, and 9 bases separated the two germline ends. Germline V gives CDR1 LGHNA, CDR2 YSLEER. The CDR3 loop reads CASSQDPGISGANVLTF. CDR3 coding DNA: TGCGCCAGCAGCCAAGACCCAGGTATCTCTGGGGCCAACGTCCTGACTTTC.

This clone was observed a handful of times. V is TRBV6-6 and J is TRBJ1-5, with unresolved D. CDR3 size: 13 residues. V lost 8 bases to trimming and J lost 2 bases, with 10 bases between them. CDR1 and CDR2 (germline): MNHNY, SVGAGI (reference sequence). DNA for the CDR3: TGTGCCAGCTTAGGAATCGGCAATCAGCCCCAGCATTTT. This translates into CASLGIGNQPQHF.

The chain links TRBV25-1 to TRBJ1-4, with D perhaps matching TRBD1 (5 bases). CDR3 length equals 16 residues. V gave up 6 bases and J gave up 8 bases, with 22 bases separating them. Looked up from germline, CDR1 is MGHDK and CDR2 is SYGVNS. The CDR3 protein is CASSKTWAGYIEKLFF. The CDR3 DNA is TGTGCCAGCAGCAAGACGTGGGCAGGGTATATCGAAAAACTGTTTTTT.

This clone came up many times. The V call is TRBV19, the J call TRBJ2-3, with 8 bases aligning to TRBD1. The CDR3 extends over 14 amino acids. Germline values: CDR1 LNHDA, CDR2 SQIVND (reference sequence). V shed 4 bases and J 6 bases; nucleotides not matched to a gene: 6. CDR3 in DNA: TGTGCCAGTAGTACCGGACAGGGTATGGATACGCAGTATTTT. Translated: CASSTGQGMDTQYF.

This clone was counted between two and nine times. This rearrangement joins TRBV2 to TRBJ1-4; perhaps TRBD1 as D (5 bases). The V gene lost 3 bases and the J gene lost 2 bases, with 10 bases spanning the gap. CDR3 length: 15 residues. Germline loops: CDR1 SNHLY, CDR2 FYNNEI. The CDR3, as DNA: TGTGCCAGCAGTGACATTGCAGGGACTAATGAAAAACTGTTTTTT. This sequence encodes CASSDIAGTNEKLFF.

V is TRBV5-1 and J is TRBJ1-1, with a possible D match to TRBD1 (5 bases). The V end lost 3 bases, the J end lost 7 bases, and 16 bases lay between the germline ends. Germline V lookup: CDR1 SGHRS, CDR2 YFSETQ. This CDR3 comprises 14 residues. The CDR3 sequence is CASSWVQEDGEAFF. Here the CDR3 DNA reads TGCGCCAGCAGCTGGGTACAGGAGGACGGTGAAGCTTTCTTT.

This sequence joins TRBV9 and TRBJ1-1, with TRBD1 matching over 7 bases. This CDR3 region has 18 residues. CDR1 is SGDLS and CDR2 is YYNGEE in the germline V gene. The V and J ends lost 0 bases and 4 bases, in that order; junction bases with no gene match: 15. As DNA, the CDR3 is TGTGCCAGCAGCGTAGAGCCTTTAGGGCACAGGGGCGTCACTGAAGCTTTCTTT. It is translated as CASSVEPLGHRGVTEAFF.

The rearrangement links TRBV18 to TRBJ2-1; 9 bases are shared with TRBD1. V lost 4 bases to trimming and J lost 4 bases; unmatched junction nucleotides: 5. Germline CDR1 reads KGHSH; CDR2 reads LQKENI. This CDR3 spans 15 amino acids. The DNA for the CDR3 is TGTGCCAGCTCACTAGGGACAGGGCGGTACAATGAGCAGTTCTTC. This codes for CASSLGTGRYNEQFF.

In this sample, this clone turned up a few times. This chain uses TRBV9 with TRBJ1-5; TRBD1 matches 7 bases. CDR3 length: 15 residues. Germline values: CDR1 SGDLS, CDR2 YYNGEE. V was pared by 1 base and J by 0 bases, with 1 base of the junction left unmatched. CDR3 bases: TGTGCCAGCAGCGTACAGGGGGATAGCAATCAGCCCCAGCATTTT. This codes for CASSVQGDSNQPQHF.

This clone has only a few counts. V and J are TRBV5-1 and TRBJ2-3, with TRBD1 identical over 8 bases. The ends lost 3 bases at V and 3 bases at J; junction bases unmatched: 6. The CDR3 is 15 residues long. The germline V gene encodes CDR1 SGHRS and CDR2 YFSETQ. The CDR3 is CASSSGQGGTDTQYF. The CDR3 coding sequence is TGCGCCAGCAGCTCAGGACAGGGTGGGACAGATACGCAGTATTTT.

This clone was detected a few times. This chain uses TRBV7-9 with TRBJ2-1; D unresolved. The germline CDR1 and CDR2 sequences are SEHNR and FQNEAQ (reference sequence). This CDR3 is built from 14 residues. Between the trimmed V and J ends, which lost 1 base and 7 bases, there was a span of 11 bases. The CDR3 sequence is CASSLVRQRNEQFF. In DNA form, the CDR3 reads TGTGCCAGCAGCTTAGTTAGGCAGAGGAATGAGCAGTTCTTC. Full variable domain (rest looked up from reference TRBV7-9 and TRBJ2-1): DTGVSQNPRHKITKRGQNVTFRCDPISEHNRLYWYRQTLGQGPEFLTYFQNEAQLEKSRLLSDRFSAERPKGSFSTLEIQRTEQGDSAMYLCASSLVRQRNEQFFGPGTRLTVL.

The CDR3 loop is CASFPGIADTQYF. CDR3 in DNA: TGTGCCAGCTTCCCAGGGATCGCGGATACGCAGTATTTT. The chain employs TRBV18 and TRBJ2-3; D is perhaps TRBD1 (5 bases). V was pared by 7 bases and J by 6 bases, with 14 bases between. This CDR3 is built from 13 residues. CDR1 is KGHSH, CDR2 LQKENI, per germline. The entire variable domain, with the rest obtained from reference TRBV18 and TRBJ2-3, is as follows: NAGVMQNPRHLVRRRGQEARLRCSPMKGHSHVYWYRQLPEEGLKFMVYLQKENIIDESGMPKERFSAEFPKEGPSILRIQQVVRGDSAAYFCASFPGIADTQYFGPGTRLTVL.